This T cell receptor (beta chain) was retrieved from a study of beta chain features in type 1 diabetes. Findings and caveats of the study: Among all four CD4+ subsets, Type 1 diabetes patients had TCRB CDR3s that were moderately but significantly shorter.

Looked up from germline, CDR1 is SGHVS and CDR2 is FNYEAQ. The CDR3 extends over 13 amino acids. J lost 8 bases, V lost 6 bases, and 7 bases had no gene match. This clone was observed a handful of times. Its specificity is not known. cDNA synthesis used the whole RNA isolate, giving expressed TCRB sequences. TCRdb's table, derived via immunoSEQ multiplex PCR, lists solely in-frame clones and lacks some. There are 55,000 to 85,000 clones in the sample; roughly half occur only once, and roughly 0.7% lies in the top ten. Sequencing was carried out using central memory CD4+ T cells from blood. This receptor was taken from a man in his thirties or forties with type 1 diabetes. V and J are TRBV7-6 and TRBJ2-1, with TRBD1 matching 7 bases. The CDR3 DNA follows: TGTGCCAGCAGTCCGGGACAGACCGATGAGCAGTTCTTC. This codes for CASSPGQTDEQFF.